This T cell receptor (beta chain) was sequenced in a study of blood T cell repertoires in COVID-19. The CDR3 spans 12 residues. The junction had 2 bases not matched to a gene; V was cut back by 5 bases and J by 6 bases. Germline-derived CDR1 and CDR2 are SQVTM and ANQGSEA. In assigning cohorts, the study relied on participant-reported clinical history. The recovered donors of Cohort 3 showed two negative PCRs, clearance, or symptom resolution. Original processing methods: Reference gene primers were amplified, and this amplification served to estimate nucleated cell counts. Some clones are missing from TCRdb's copy, which holds only in-frame ones; the method was immunoSEQ multiplex PCR. The DNA gave D and trimming, while V, J and clone size come from that table. The sample includes some 390,000 clones, 80% to 90% seen only once; the top ten take 1% to 1.3%.

The sample comprised PBMCs or T cells enriched from blood (not recorded which). The origin of this receptor is a man younger than 40 who had recovered from COVID-19. The rearrangement links TRBV29-1 to TRBJ2-3; 10 nucleotides line up with TRBD2. The CDR3 sequence: CSVLAGADTQYF. The CDR3, as DNA: TGCAGCGTTCTAGCGGGAGCGGATACGCAGTATTTT.